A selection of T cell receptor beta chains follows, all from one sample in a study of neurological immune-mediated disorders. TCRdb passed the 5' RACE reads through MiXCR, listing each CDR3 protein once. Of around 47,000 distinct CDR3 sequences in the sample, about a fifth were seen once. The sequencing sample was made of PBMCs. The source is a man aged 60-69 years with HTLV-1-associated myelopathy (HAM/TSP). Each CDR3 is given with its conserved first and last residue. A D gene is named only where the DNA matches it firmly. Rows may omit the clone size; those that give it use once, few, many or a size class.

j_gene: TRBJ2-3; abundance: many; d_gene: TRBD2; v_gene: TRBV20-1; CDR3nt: TGCAGTGCTCGAGGACTAGCGAGGGATACGCAGTATTTT; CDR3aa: CSARGLARDTQYF
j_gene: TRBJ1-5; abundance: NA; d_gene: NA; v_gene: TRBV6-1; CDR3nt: TGTGCCAGCAGTGGCGACAGGTGGAATCAGCCCCAGCATTTT; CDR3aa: CASSGDRWNQPQHF
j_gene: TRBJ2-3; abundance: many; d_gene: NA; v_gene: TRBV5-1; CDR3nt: TGCGCCAGCAGCTTGGCCTCAGGGAGGCGGGCAGATACGCAGTATTTT; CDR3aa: CASSLASGRRADTQYF
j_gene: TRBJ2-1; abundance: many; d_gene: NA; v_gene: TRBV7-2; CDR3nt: TGTGCCAGCAGCTCCCTGGGGGGAGCTGCCTACAATGAGCAGTTCTTC; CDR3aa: CASSSLGGAAYNEQFF
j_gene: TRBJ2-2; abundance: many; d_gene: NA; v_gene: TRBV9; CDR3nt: TGTGCCAGCAGCGTAGGTCATGGAGGATCCGGGGAGCTGTTTTTT; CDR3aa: CASSVGHGGSGELFF
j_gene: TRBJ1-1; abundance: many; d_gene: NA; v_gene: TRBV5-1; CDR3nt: TGCGCCAGCAGCTTTTCGACGGTCCGAAACACTGAAGCTTTCTTT; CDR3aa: CASSFSTVRNTEAFF
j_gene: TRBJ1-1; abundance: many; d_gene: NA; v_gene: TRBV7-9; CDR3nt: TGTGCCAGCAGCTTGGGGGCGAACACTGAAGCTTTCTTT; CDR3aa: CASSLGANTEAFF
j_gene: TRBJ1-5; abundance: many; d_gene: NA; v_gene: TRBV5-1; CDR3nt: TGCGCCAGCAGCTGGGGCCGGGGACAGCCCCAGCATTTT; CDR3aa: CASSWGRGQPQHF
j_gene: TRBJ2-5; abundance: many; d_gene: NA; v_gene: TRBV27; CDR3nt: TGTGCCAGCAGTTTGAGGGGACGGAGGGATGAGACCCAGTACTTC; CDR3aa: CASSLRGRRDETQYF
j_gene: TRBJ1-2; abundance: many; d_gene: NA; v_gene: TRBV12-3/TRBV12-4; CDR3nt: TGTGCCAGCAGTCCCGCTCTTGGGTCGGGCGGCTACACCTTC; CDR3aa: CASSPALGSGGYTF
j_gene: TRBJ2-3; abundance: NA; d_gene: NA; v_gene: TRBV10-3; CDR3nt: TGTGCCATCAGTGAGTCGGCGGTTGATACGCAATATTTT; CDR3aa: CAISESAVDTQYF
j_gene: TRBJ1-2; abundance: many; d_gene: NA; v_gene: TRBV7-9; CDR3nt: TGTGCCAGCAGCTTAGTAGGACAGCGGACTGTGTATGGCTACACCTTC; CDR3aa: CASSLVGQRTVYGYTF
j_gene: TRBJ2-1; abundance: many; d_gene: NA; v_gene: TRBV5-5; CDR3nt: TGTGCCAGCAGCCTCCTGACTGGCGACTACAATGAGCAGTTCTTC; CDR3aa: CASSLLTGDYNEQFF
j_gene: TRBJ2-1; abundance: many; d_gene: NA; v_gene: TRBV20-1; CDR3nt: TGCAGTGCCTTTGGTGGCGGGATGGGATACAATGAGCAGTTCTTC; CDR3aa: CSAFGGGMGYNEQFF
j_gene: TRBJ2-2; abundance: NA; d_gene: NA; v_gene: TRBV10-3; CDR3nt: TGTAGCTCGAGGGGTAACACCGGGGAGCTGTTTTTT; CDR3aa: CSSRGNTGELFF
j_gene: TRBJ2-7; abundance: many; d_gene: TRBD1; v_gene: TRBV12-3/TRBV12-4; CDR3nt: TGTGCCAGCAGTGGGACAGCTTACGAGCAGTACTTC; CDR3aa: CASSGTAYEQYF
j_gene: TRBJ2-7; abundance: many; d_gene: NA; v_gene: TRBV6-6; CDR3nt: TGTGCCAGCAGTTTTCCGGGACAAGGGGAACGATACTCCTACGAGCAGTACTTC; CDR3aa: CASSFPGQGERYSYEQYF
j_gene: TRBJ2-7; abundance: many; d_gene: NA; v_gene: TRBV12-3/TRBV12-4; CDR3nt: TGTGCCAGCAGCCGAAAGGGGCTCGCCTCCTACGAGCAGTACTTC; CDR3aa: CASSRKGLASYEQYF
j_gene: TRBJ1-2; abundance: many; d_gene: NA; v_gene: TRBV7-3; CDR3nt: TGTGCCAGCAGCTTAGGGCCCCCGTTCTATGGCTACACCTTC; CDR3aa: CASSLGPPFYGYTF
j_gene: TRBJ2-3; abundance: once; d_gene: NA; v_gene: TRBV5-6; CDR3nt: TGTGCCAGCAGCTGGCGTGCGGGTAAAGATACGCAGTATTTT; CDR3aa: CASSWRAGKDTQYF
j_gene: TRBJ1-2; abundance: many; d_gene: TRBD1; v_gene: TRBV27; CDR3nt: TGTGCCAGCAGGGGTTCGGGACAGGGGGCGGGGAACTATGGCTACACCTTC; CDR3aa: CASRGSGQGAGNYGYTF
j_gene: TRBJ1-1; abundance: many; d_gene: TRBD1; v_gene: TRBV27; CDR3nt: TGTGCCAGCAATTTAGGACAGGGCAAAACTGAAGCTTTCTTT; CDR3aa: CASNLGQGKTEAFF
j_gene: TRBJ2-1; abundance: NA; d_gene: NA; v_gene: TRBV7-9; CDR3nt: TGTGCCAGCAGCTCTCCCGGGACAAGGGAGCGGTTCTTC; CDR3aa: CASSSPGTRERFF
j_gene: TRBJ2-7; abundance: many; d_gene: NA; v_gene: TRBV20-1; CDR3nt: TGCAGTGCCCTTTCCGGGCCGCACTCCTACGAGCAGTACTTC; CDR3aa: CSALSGPHSYEQYF
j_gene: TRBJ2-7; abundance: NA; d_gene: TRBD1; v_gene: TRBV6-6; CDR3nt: TGTGCCAGCAGCTCAGGACAGGGGGCCTACGAGCAGTACTTC; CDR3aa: CASSSGQGAYEQYF
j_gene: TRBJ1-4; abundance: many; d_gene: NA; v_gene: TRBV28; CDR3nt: TGTGCCAGCGCCCCGGCCCTTAATGAAAAACTGTTTTTT; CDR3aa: CASAPALNEKLFF
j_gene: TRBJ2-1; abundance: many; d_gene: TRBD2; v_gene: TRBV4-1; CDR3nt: TGCGCCAGCAGCCAACTCGGGCTAGCGGGTGATGAGCAGTTCTTC; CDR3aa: CASSQLGLAGDEQFF
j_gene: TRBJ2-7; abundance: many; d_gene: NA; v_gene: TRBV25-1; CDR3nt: TGTGCCAGCAGTCGGGGGACGAGCTCCTACGAGCAGTACTTC; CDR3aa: CASSRGTSSYEQYF
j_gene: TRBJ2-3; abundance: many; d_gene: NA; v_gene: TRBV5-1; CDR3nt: TGCGCCAGCAGCTGGGAGCGGGTCACAGATACGCAGTATTTT; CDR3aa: CASSWERVTDTQYF
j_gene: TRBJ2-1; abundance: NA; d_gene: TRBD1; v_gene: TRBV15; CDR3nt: TGTGCCACCAGCGGTTGGACAGGGCTCAATGAGCAGTTCTTC; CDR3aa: CATSGWTGLNEQFF
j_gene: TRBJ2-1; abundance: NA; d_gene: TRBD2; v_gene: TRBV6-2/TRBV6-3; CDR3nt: TGTGCCAGCACTCCACTAGCGGGAGAATACAATGAGCAGTTCTTC; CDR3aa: CASTPLAGEYNEQFF
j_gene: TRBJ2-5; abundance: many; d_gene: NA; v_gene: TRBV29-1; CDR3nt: TGCAGCGTCGAGGTCAGCCAAGAGACCCAGTACTTC; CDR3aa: CSVEVSQETQYF
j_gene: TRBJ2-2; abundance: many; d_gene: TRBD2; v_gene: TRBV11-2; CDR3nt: TGTGCCAGCAGCTTACTAGCGGGAGAAGGGGGGGAGCTGTTTTTT; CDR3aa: CASSLLAGEGGELFF
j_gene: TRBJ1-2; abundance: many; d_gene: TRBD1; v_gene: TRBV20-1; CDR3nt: TGCAGTGCCACAGGGACAGCCTCTATTGTCGATGGCTACACCTTC; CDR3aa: CSATGTASIVDGYTF
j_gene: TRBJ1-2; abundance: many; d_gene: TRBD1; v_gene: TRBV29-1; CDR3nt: TGCAGCGTCGCAGACAGGGACCTGTTGAACTATGGCTACACCTTC; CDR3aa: CSVADRDLLNYGYTF
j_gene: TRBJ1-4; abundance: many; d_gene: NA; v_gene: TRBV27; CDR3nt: TGTGCCAGCAGTTTACGTTGGGGCAGGGGCAATGAAAAACTGTTTTTT; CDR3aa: CASSLRWGRGNEKLFF
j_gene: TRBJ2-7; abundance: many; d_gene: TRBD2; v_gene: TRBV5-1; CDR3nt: TGCGCCAGCAGCTTGAGTAGCGGGAGCCCTCGGGAGCAGTACTTC; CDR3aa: CASSLSSGSPREQYF
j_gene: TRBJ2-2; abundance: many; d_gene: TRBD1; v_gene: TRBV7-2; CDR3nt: TGTGCCAGCAGCTTAGTGTCGGGGGGACAGGGCACCGGGGAGCTGTTTTTT; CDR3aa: CASSLVSGGQGTGELFF
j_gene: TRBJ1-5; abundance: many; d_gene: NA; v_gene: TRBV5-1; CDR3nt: TGCGCCAGCAGCTTGAGAGGAGATAGCAATCAGCCCCAGCATTTT; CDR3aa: CASSLRGDSNQPQHF
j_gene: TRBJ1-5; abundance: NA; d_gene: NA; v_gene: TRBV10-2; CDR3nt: TGCGCCACCAGCCAGTCCCGGGCGAGTCAGCCCCAGCATTTT; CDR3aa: CATSQSRASQPQHF
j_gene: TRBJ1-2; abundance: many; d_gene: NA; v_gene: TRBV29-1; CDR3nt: TGCAGCGTTGAGAGGCCAGCCAACTATGGCTACACCTTC; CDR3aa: CSVERPANYGYTF
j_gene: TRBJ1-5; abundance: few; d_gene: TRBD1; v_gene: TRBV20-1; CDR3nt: TGCAGTGCTACCCTACAGGGGGCGGGAGGTCAGCCCCAGCATTTT; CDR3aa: CSATLQGAGGQPQHF
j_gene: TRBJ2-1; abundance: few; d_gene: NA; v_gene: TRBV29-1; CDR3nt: TGCAGCGTTGATTTTACCTCCTACAATGAGCAGTTCTTC; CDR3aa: CSVDFTSYNEQFF
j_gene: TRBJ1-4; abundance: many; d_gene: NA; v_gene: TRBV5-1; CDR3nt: TGCGCCAGCAGCTTGGCCGGGGGGGCTCAGGAAAAACTGTTTTTT; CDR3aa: CASSLAGGAQEKLFF
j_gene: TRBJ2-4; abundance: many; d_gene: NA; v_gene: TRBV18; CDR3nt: TGTGCCAGCTCACCCTCCCAGGGGAAAAACATTCAGTACTTC; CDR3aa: CASSPSQGKNIQYF
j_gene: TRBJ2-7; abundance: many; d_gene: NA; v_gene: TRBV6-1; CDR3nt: TGTGCCAGCAGTCGAGACAGTTACGAGCAGTACTTC; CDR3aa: CASSRDSYEQYF
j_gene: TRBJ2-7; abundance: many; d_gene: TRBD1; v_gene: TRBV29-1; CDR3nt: TGCAGCGAGTTCCCGGGACAGGGGCATAGCGAGCAGTACTTC; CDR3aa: CSEFPGQGHSEQYF
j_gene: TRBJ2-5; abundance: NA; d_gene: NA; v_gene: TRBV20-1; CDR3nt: TGCAGTGCTAGAGCCGCAAATGGTGAGACCCAGTACTTC; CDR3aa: CSARAANGETQYF
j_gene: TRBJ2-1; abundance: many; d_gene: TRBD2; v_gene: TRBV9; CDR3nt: TGTGCCAGCAGCTTGGGACTAGCGGGAGAAAGGACCTACAATGAGCAGTTCTTC; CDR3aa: CASSLGLAGERTYNEQFF
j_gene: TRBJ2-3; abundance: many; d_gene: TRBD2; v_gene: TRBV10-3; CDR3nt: TGTGCCATCACACCGACTAGCGGCACAGATACGCAGTATTTT; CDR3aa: CAITPTSGTDTQYF